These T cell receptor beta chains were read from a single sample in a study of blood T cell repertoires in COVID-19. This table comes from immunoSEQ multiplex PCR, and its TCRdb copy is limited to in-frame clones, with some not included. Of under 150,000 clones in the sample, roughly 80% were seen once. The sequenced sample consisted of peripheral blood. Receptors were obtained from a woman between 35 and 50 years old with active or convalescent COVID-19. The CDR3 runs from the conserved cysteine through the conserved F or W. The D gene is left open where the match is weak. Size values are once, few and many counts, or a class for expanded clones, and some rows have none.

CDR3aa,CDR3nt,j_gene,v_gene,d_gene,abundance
CASSEVEGSQYF,TGTGCCAGCAGTGAAGTGGAGGGCTCCCAGTACTTC,TRBJ2-5,TRBV2,NA,NA
CASSIQGPGELFF,TGTGCCAGCAGTATACAGGGGCCCGGGGAGCTGTTTTTT,TRBJ2-2,TRBV12-3/TRBV12-4,TRBD1,NA
CASGQTGSNTEAFF,TGTGCTAGTGGCCAAACAGGGAGCAACACTGAAGCTTTCTTT,TRBJ1-1,TRBV12-5,NA,NA
CASSAYGTGHNQPQHF,TGTGCCAGCAGTGCGTATGGGACAGGCCACAATCAGCCCCAGCATTTT,TRBJ1-5,TRBV6-1,TRBD1,NA
CSITGPGLAGGRGDTQYF,TGCAGCATAACAGGACCCGGACTAGCGGGGGGCCGGGGAGATACGCAGTATTTT,TRBJ2-3,TRBV29-1,TRBD2,NA
CASSPLSTGGDTEAFF,TGTGCCAGCTCACCATTATCGACAGGGGGTGACACTGAAGCTTTCTTT,TRBJ1-1,TRBV18,TRBD1,NA
CASSLGFGTGDYGYTF,TGTGCCAGCAGTTTAGGTTTCGGGACAGGGGACTATGGCTACACCTTC,TRBJ1-2,TRBV28,TRBD1,NA
CASSNYYTSETQYF,TGTGCCAGTAGTAACTATTATACGTCGGAGACCCAGTACTTC,TRBJ2-5,TRBV19,NA,NA
CSVMDRAIYGYTF,TGCAGCGTGATGGACAGAGCTATCTATGGCTACACCTTC,TRBJ1-2,TRBV29-1,NA,NA
CASSLVAGSYGYTF,TGTGCCAGCAGCTTAGTGGCAGGGTCCTATGGCTACACCTTC,TRBJ1-2,TRBV5-4,NA,NA
CASSLALGQGGETQYF,TGTGCCAGCAGCTTAGCGCTTGGGCAGGGAGGCGAGACCCAGTACTTC,TRBJ2-5,TRBV7-9,NA,NA
CASSLGTAGQNTEAFF,TGTGCCAGCAGCTTGGGTACGGCAGGGCAGAACACTGAAGCTTTCTTT,TRBJ1-1,TRBV5-4,NA,NA
CASSFVGQGGQPQHF,TGTGCCAGCAGTTTCGTAGGACAGGGAGGCCAGCCCCAGCATTTT,TRBJ1-5,TRBV28,TRBD1,NA
CASSLWTGRVFGPEAFF,TGTGCCAGCAGCCTCTGGACAGGGAGGGTTTTTGGACCTGAAGCTTTCTTT,TRBJ1-1,TRBV7-9,TRBD1,NA
CASSLVGLGLTDTQYF,TGTGCCAGCAGCTTGGTGGGACTAGGCCTCACAGATACGCAGTATTTT,TRBJ2-3,TRBV5-6,TRBD2,NA
CASSLTRLAGTDTQYF,TGCGCCAGCAGCTTGACTAGACTAGCGGGCACAGATACGCAGTATTTT,TRBJ2-3,TRBV5-1,TRBD2,NA
CASSLGQADQPQHF,TGCGCCAGCAGCTTGGGACAGGCAGATCAGCCCCAGCATTTT,TRBJ1-5,TRBV5-1,NA,NA
CASSWGSGRAPDTQYF,TGCGCCAGCAGCTGGGGCTCCGGGAGGGCCCCAGATACGCAGTATTTT,TRBJ2-3,TRBV5-1,TRBD2,once
CASSTSREGQRGSVYEQYF,TGTGCCAGTAGTACCAGTCGAGAGGGGCAGCGGGGGAGTGTATACGAGCAGTACTTC,TRBJ2-7,TRBV19,TRBD2,NA
CASSWGPGENIQYF,TGTGCCAGCAGCTGGGGTCCGGGAGAAAACATTCAGTACTTC,TRBJ2-4,TRBV9,NA,once
CAARFGGVNSPLHF,TGTGCCGCCCGCTTCGGGGGGGTTAATTCACCCCTCCACTTT,TRBJ1-6,TRBV7-9,NA,NA
CASSGRGNYGYTF,TGTGCCAGCAGTGGGAGAGGGAACTATGGCTACACCTTC,TRBJ1-2,TRBV25-1,NA,NA
CASSPPEGQGRSTGELFF,TGTGCCAGCTCACCACCGGAAGGGCAGGGCCGATCCACCGGGGAGCTGTTTTTT,TRBJ2-2,TRBV18,NA,NA
CASSIDGGTNQPQHF,TGTGCCAGTAGTATAGATGGAGGGACCAATCAGCCCCAGCATTTT,TRBJ1-5,TRBV19,NA,NA
CASAGTRGRTGNTIYF,TGTGCCAGCGCTGGTACACGGGGGAGAACTGGAAACACCATATATTTT,TRBJ1-3,TRBV28,NA,NA
CASSFVGTSSEKLFF,TGTGCCAGCAGCTTCGTCGGGACATCTAGTGAAAAACTGTTTTTT,TRBJ1-4,TRBV7-2,NA,NA
CASSGGRATEAFF,TGTGCCAGCAGTGGCGGCAGGGCCACTGAAGCTTTCTTT,TRBJ1-1,TRBV2,NA,once
CATSRGGGTGELFF,TGTGCCACCAGCAGAGGGGGGGGCACCGGGGAGCTGTTTTTT,TRBJ2-2,TRBV15,TRBD2,NA
CASSYAQGGTEAFF,TGTGCCAGCAGTTACGCTCAGGGCGGTACTGAAGCTTTCTTT,TRBJ1-1,TRBV6-5,NA,NA
CASSVLDQGAGGYTF,TGTGCCAGCAGCGTACTTGATCAGGGGGCAGGGGGCTACACCTTC,TRBJ1-2,TRBV9,TRBD1,NA
CASSQVLMDGYTF,TGCGCCAGCAGCCAAGTCCTAATGGATGGCTACACCTTC,TRBJ1-2,TRBV4-1,NA,NA
CASSSNTEAFF,TGTGCCAGCAGCTCCAACACTGAAGCTTTCTTT,TRBJ1-1,TRBV27,NA,NA
CASSFQTIIQNIQYF,TGTGCCAGCAGCTTCCAGACAATTATACAAAACATTCAGTACTTC,TRBJ2-4,TRBV11-2,NA,NA
CASSATLGLASEQYF,TGTGCCAGCAGCGCGACGTTAGGACTAGCGAGCGAGCAGTACTTC,TRBJ2-7,TRBV7-2,TRBD2,NA
CASSRDGREKLFF,TGTGCCAGCAGCCGGGATGGGAGGGAAAAACTGTTTTTT,TRBJ1-4,TRBV5-8,NA,NA
CASKAGDRNSNEKLFF,TGTGCCAGTAAAGCAGGGGATCGCAACTCTAATGAAAAACTGTTTTTT,TRBJ1-4,TRBV19,NA,few
CASRDRGTEAFF,TGTGCCAGCAGGGACCGGGGCACTGAAGCTTTCTTT,TRBJ1-1,TRBV27,NA,NA
CASTLPGANEQFF,TGTGCCAGCACTCTCCCCGGAGCCAATGAGCAGTTCTTC,TRBJ2-1,TRBV28,NA,NA
CASRGASREEGYTF,TGTGCCAGCAGGGGGGCGTCCCGGGAGGAAGGCTACACCTTC,TRBJ1-2,TRBV9,NA,once
CASSLSESSYEQYF,TGTGCCAGCAGCTTAAGTGAGTCCTCCTACGAGCAGTACTTC,TRBJ2-7,TRBV5-6,NA,NA
CASSSGTGSSEQYF,TGTGCCAGCAGTTCCGGGACAGGCTCTTCCGAGCAGTACTTC,TRBJ2-7,TRBV27,TRBD1,NA
CASTPIAGGNDEQYF,TGTGCCAGCACCCCTATAGCGGGAGGGAACGACGAGCAGTACTTC,TRBJ2-7,TRBV7-2,TRBD2,NA
CASSTGQGDGYTF,TGTGCCAGCAGCACTGGACAGGGCGACGGCTACACCTTC,TRBJ1-2,TRBV9,TRBD1,NA
CSVRWDTEAFF,TGCAGTGTCAGGTGGGACACTGAAGCTTTCTTT,TRBJ1-1,TRBV20-1,NA,NA
CASSPGGTGNTEAFF,TGTGCCAGCAGCCCAGGGGGGACAGGGAACACTGAAGCTTTCTTT,TRBJ1-1,TRBV9,TRBD1,NA
CATSRGQGAGGYTF,TGTGCCACCAGCAGAGGACAGGGGGCGGGTGGCTACACCTTC,TRBJ1-2,TRBV15,TRBD1,NA
CASRGQFGSEAFF,TGTGCCAGTAGGGGACAGTTTGGCTCGGAAGCTTTCTTT,TRBJ1-1,TRBV19,TRBD1,NA
CASSRQQTNTEAFF,TGTGCCAGCAGCCGACAGCAAACAAACACTGAAGCTTTCTTT,TRBJ1-1,TRBV5-4,NA,NA
CASRPRTGGQETQYF,TGCGCCAGCAGGCCAAGGACAGGGGGCCAAGAGACCCAGTACTTC,TRBJ2-5,TRBV5-1,TRBD1,NA